Listed below are T cell receptor beta chains from one sample, sequenced in a study of blood T cell repertoires in COVID-19. Using immunoSEQ multiplex PCR, the repertoire was profiled, and TCRdb retains in-frame clones only, with some absent. The profile shows 55,000 to 65,000 clones, roughly 79% of them singletons. Sequencing used peripheral blood. These receptors all come from a man aged 55 to 70 with acute or convalescent COVID-19. Both conserved end residues are trimmed from each CDR3. Each record gives: V gene, J gene, clone size, CDR3 protein. The listing skips clone size in some rows; elsewhere it reads once, few, many or a size class.

>TRBV5-5|TRBJ1-5|-
ASSSISYQPQH
>TRBV5-1|TRBJ1-2|-
ASSLGGPETYGYT
>TRBV30|TRBJ2-3|-
AWHPPLGLAGGLTDTQY
>TRBV5-6|TRBJ2-5|-
ASSLFQGRETQY
>TRBV5-4|TRBJ2-2|many
ASSLLAGNTGELF
>TRBV18|TRBJ1-2|-
ASSPQGDNGYT
>TRBV18|TRBJ2-2|-
ASSPRGQGFRTGELF
>TRBV24-1|TRBJ1-1|-
ATSALQGNTEAF
>TRBV11-2|TRBJ1-2|-
ASSPTGWANYGYT
>TRBV6-5|TRBJ1-2|-
ASRQYTNYGYT
>TRBV27|TRBJ1-5|-
ASSPIRDSVFPQH
>TRBV9|TRBJ1-3|-
ASRGDSTGNTIY
>TRBV5-4|TRBJ1-1|-
ASSPKQGFTEAF
>TRBV12-3/TRBV12-4|TRBJ1-1|-
ASSGLGAF
>TRBV18|TRBJ1-2|-
ASSPPGPGVAYGYT
>TRBV5-6|TRBJ2-7|-
ASSLGGYEQY
>TRBV2|TRBJ1-1|-
ASSEGRREAF
>TRBV19|TRBJ2-5|-
ASSNSRGQETQY
>TRBV2|TRBJ2-7|-
ASSAGRQREQY
>TRBV7-2|TRBJ2-7|once
ASSLYSGYEQC
>TRBV5-4|TRBJ1-1|-
ASSSQGARGEAF
>TRBV5-1|TRBJ2-3|-
ASSFGGMGTDTQY
>TRBV7-2|TRBJ2-1|-
ASSPRAGAYNEQF
>TRBV12-3/TRBV12-4|TRBJ2-1|-
ASRLSGGYEQF
>TRBV24-1|TRBJ2-1|-
ATSDPGTSGDNEQF
>TRBV6-1|TRBJ2-7|-
ASSDNFEQY
>TRBV5-4|TRBJ1-2|-
ASSSGTGDNYGYT
>TRBV29-1|TRBJ2-7|-
SVREGQGRHEQY
>TRBV6-6|TRBJ1-4|once
ASSYSRQGASKLF
>TRBV27|TRBJ1-6|-
ASSLGTGGGSPLH
>TRBV6-5|TRBJ1-5|-
ASRTIRDKNQPQH
>TRBV9|TRBJ2-2|-
ASSVHRDTGELF
>TRBV5-4|TRBJ2-3|-
ASSPGVFKDTQY
>TRBV10-3|TRBJ2-4|-
AISESPDRGAKNIQY
>TRBV6-4|TRBJ2-1|-
ASSVGTASYNEQF
>TRBV6-5|TRBJ1-1|-
ASILGQWNTEAF
>TRBV30|TRBJ1-1|-
AWSVHNRGLNTEAF
>TRBV5-1|TRBJ2-2|once
ASSLRVQGDTGELF
>TRBV4-1|TRBJ2-5|-
ASSLVDQETQY
>TRBV9|TRBJ2-7|once
ASSVGGSSGEQY
>TRBV24-1|TRBJ2-1|once
ATSRRGGLNNEQF
>TRBV7-9|TRBJ2-7|-
ASSRAGEYEQY
>TRBV4-2|TRBJ1-3|few
ASSPQGIGNTIY
>TRBV19|TRBJ2-1|-
ASTKWGRGNEQF
>TRBV4-2|TRBJ2-3|-
ASSHAEGAGGVTDTQY
>TRBV24-1|TRBJ1-5|-
ATSDGDRDNQPQH
>TRBV5-5|TRBJ2-5|-
ASSLDGRSTGGETQY
>TRBV6-2/TRBV6-3|TRBJ2-1|-
ASSSTDPGALSYNEQF
>TRBV7-2|TRBJ1-5|-
ASSFEGRQPQH